This T cell receptor (beta chain) derives from a study of blood T cell repertoires in COVID-19 (dated by TCRdb to 2019 to 2021). For the wider study: Collaborator samples came from the United States, Italy and Spain and covered acute and convalescent phases of COVID-19. Sample metadata almost always included a de-identified subject ID, COVID-19 status, age in years and sex. Deeply sampled blood TCRbeta repertoires from subjects exposed to, actively infected with, or recovered from COVID-19 were included in the dataset. The prospective study material was composed of cDNA or gDNA derived from T cells, B-cell-depleted T cells, or PBMCs. The repertoires were released in a freely available public database meant as a resource for research on the immune response to SARS-CoV-2. Where available, HLA class I and class II types were taken from metadata supplied by the sample provider and were not determined by assay-based typing. Samples came from the ongoing ImmuneRACE study (first 160 participants) plus 1,254 subjects from 6 global collaborators.

Notes on this clone: No antigen is known for it. Base qualities are not provided; no much larger clone lies one nucleotide away.

Reading the germline V gene (reference sequence) gives CDR1 LNHDA and CDR2 SQIVND. The V end gives up 6 bases and the J end 10 bases, leaving 5 bases in the junction not matched to a gene. The CDR3 measures 13 amino acids from cysteine to phenylalanine. CDR3 DNA only is kept here, 39 bases in frame from base 1. General conclusions and limits of the study: The quantity of clinical and demographic metadata differed by source and by participant and was supplied without curation.

TCRbeta CDR3 regions were amplified from genomic DNA by means of the immunoSEQ Assay, a bias-controlled multiplex PCR. Per the source publication's procedure: The number of nucleated cells in each sample was estimated from the amplification of reference gene primers within the assay. To quantify the absolute abundance of each unique TCRbeta CDR3 rearrangement, sequence reads were collapsed and filtered. For each sample, productive Simpson clonality was calculated as the square root of Simpson's diversity index across productive rearrangements. Imported from immuneACCESS, the table was reduced by TCRdb to in-frame sequences with V and J called. These copies leave out some clones; in studies compared against another copy, an unresolved V gene accounts for under half, and the cause of the remainder is not known. The V and J calls and clone size come from that table; D and trimming were worked out from the DNA. In all, the sample holds around 400,000 clones, and more than 70% of those were seen once. Less than 11% of the sample is held by the ten biggest clonotypes.

In Seattle, one collaborating source enrolled patients while the infection was active and tracked those patients longitudinally over the course of disease. Whole blood was collected in K2EDTA tubes by collaborating institutions according to the institutions' own protocols. For TCRbeta analysis, collaborator samples were shipped as frozen whole blood, as isolated PBMCs, or as DNA extracted from either sample type. The V and J genes are TRBV19 and TRBJ1-6, with 8 bases aligning to TRBD1. Sequenced sample: peripheral blood. The TCR comes from a woman under 40 with COVID-19, enrolled during active disease. In nucleotides, the sequence is TGTGCCAGTAGGTCGACAGGGGACTCACCCCTCCACTTT. Translated, it reads CASRSTGDSPLHF. Where the CDR3 stops, the reference TRBV19 and TRBJ1-6 genes take over; the full variable domain is DGGITQSPKYLFRKEGQNVTLSCEQNLNHDAMYWYRQDPGQGLRLIYYSQIVNDFQKGDIAEGYSVSREKKESFPLTVTSAQKNPTAFYLCASRSTGDSPLHFGNGTRLTVT.